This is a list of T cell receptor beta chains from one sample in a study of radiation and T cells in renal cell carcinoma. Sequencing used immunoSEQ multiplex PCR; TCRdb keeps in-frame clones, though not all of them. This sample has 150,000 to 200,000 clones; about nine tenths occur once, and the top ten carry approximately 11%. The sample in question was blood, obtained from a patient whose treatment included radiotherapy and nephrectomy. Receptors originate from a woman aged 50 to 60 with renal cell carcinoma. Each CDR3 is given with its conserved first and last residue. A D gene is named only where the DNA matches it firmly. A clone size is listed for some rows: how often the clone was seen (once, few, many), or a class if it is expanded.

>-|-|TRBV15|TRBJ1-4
CATSRGPGREYEKLFF
TGTGCCACCAGCAGGGGGCCGGGACGGGAATACGAAAAACTGTTTTTT
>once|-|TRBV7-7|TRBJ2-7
CASSLGLADEQYF
TGTGCTAGCAGCTTAGGATTAGCGGACGAGCAGTACTTC
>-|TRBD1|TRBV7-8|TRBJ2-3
CASSLVAGGGTDTQYF
TGTGCCAGCAGCTTAGTGGCAGGGGGCGGCACAGATACGCAGTATTTT
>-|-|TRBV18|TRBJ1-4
CASSPERWGEKLFF
TGTGCCAGCTCACCTGAGAGATGGGGGGAAAAACTGTTTTTT
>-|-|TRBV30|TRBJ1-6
CAWSVLGGNSPLHF
TGTGCCTGGAGTGTACTGGGGGGCAACTCACCCCTCCACTTT
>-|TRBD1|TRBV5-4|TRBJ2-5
CASRPGTGQETQYF
TGTGCCAGCAGGCCCGGGACAGGTCAAGAGACCCAGTACTTC
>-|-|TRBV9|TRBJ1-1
CASSVGNRGNLAEAFF
TGTGCCAGCAGCGTAGGGAACCGGGGCAACTTGGCTGAAGCTTTCTTT
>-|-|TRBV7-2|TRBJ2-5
CASSLGPLYQETQYF
TGTGCCAGCAGCTTGGGCCCACTGTACCAAGAGACCCAGTACTTC
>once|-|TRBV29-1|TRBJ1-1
CSVERVENTEAFF
TGCAGCGTTGAACGGGTCGAGAACACTGAAGCTTTCTTT
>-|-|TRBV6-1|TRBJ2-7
CASSEFAVVPGAQYF
TGTGCCAGCAGTGAATTCGCAGTCGTCCCGGGGGCGCAGTACTTC
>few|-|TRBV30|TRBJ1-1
CAWGAQENTEAFF
TGTGCCTGGGGGGCGCAGGAGAACACTGAAGCTTTCTTT
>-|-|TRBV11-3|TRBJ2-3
CASSRGPSIDTQYF
TGTGCCAGCAGCCGGGGGCCCTCTATAGATACGCAGTATTTT
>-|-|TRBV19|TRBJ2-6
CASSSQAVISGANVLTF
TGTGCCAGTAGTTCCCAAGCAGTGATCTCTGGGGCCAACGTCCTGACTTTC
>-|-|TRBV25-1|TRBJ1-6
CASSEGRNPLNSPLHF
TGTGCCAGCAGTGAAGGGCGAAACCCACTAAATTCACCCCTCCACTTT
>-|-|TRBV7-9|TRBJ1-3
CASSLSGPGNTIYF
TGTGCCAGCAGCCTCTCAGGACCTGGAAACACCATATATTTT
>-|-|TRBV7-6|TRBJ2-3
CASTLGWTSTDTQYF
TGTGCCAGCACTCTAGGTTGGACTTCCACAGATACGCAGTATTTT
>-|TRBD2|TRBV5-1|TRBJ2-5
CASSLLAGAQETQYF
TGCGCCAGCAGCTTGTTAGCGGGGGCCCAAGAGACCCAGTACTTC
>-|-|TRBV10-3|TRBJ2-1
CAISEGGQGPYNEQFF
TGTGCCATCAGTGAGGGGGGTCAGGGACCCTACAATGAGCAGTTCTTC
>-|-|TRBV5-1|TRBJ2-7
CASSQDRYEQYF
TGCGCCAGCAGCCAAGACCGCTACGAGCAGTACTTC
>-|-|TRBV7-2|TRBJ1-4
CASSSRQVGEKLFF
TGTGCCAGCAGCTCTCGACAGGTGGGTGAAAAACTGTTTTTT
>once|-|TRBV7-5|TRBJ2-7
CASLGIYEQYF
TGTGCCAGTTTGGGAATATACGAGCAGTACTTC
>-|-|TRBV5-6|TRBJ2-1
CASSLQYEQFF
TGTGCCAGCAGCTTGCAATATGAGCAGTTCTTC
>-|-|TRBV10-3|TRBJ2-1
CAISDGLGGSYNEQFF
TGTGCCATCAGTGACGGTCTGGGGGGCTCCTACAATGAGCAGTTCTTC
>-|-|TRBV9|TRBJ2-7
CASSVGGGVSYEQYF
TGTGCCAGCAGCGTAGGGGGAGGAGTCTCCTACGAGCAGTACTTC
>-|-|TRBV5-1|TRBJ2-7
CASSALLGGGTYEQYF
TGCGCCAGCAGCGCCCTCCTTGGAGGGGGGACCTACGAGCAGTACTTC
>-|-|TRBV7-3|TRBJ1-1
CASSLGRNTEAFF
TGTGCCAGCAGCTTAGGGCGGAACACTGAAGCTTTCTTT
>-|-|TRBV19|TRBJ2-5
CASIPSRRGVRETQYF
TGTGCCAGTATCCCCTCACGGAGGGGAGTTCGAGAGACCCAGTACTTC
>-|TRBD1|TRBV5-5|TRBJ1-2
CASSLEQGNSIGYTF
TGTGCCAGCAGCTTGGAACAGGGGAATTCCATCGGCTACACCTTC
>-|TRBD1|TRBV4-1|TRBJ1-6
CASSRTGNYNSPLHF
TGCGCCAGCAGCCGGACAGGGAATTATAATTCACCCCTCCACTTT
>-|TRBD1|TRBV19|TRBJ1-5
CASSRGQGIGQPQHF
TGTGCCAGTAGTAGGGGACAGGGAATTGGGCAGCCCCAGCATTTT
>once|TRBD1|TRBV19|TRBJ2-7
CASSIRTGAYEQYF
TGTGCCAGTAGTATTAGGACAGGGGCCTACGAGCAGTACTTC
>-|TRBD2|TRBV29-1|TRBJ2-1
CSALPGLAVNEQFF
TGCAGCGCACTGCCGGGACTAGCGGTCAATGAGCAGTTCTTC
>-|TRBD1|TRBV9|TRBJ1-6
CASRTGLGDSPLHF
TGTGCCAGCAGGACAGGGTTGGGGGATTCACCCCTCCACTTT
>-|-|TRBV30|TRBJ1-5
CAWSGTGFRGQPQHF
TGTGCCTGGAGTGGGACCGGGTTTAGGGGTCAGCCCCAGCATTTT
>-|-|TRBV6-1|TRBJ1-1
CASSDDPEATEAFF
TGTGCCAGCAGTGACGACCCCGAGGCAACTGAAGCTTTCTTT
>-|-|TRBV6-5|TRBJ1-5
CASSRVRGDNQPQHF
TGTGCCAGCAGCCGCGTCCGGGGGGATAATCAGCCCCAGCATTTT
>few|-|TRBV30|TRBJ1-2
CAWSEADYGYTF
TGTGCCTGGAGTGAAGCAGACTATGGCTACACCTTC
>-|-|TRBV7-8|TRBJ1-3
CASSSFGASPYSGNTIYF
TGTGCCAGCAGCTCATTCGGGGCCTCCCCTTACTCTGGAAACACCATATATTTT
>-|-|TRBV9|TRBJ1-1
CASSPAGGDTEAFF
TGTGCCAGCAGCCCCGCCGGTGGGGACACTGAAGCTTTCTTT
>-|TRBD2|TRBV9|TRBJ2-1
CASSLGGTYNEQFF
TGTGCCAGCAGCCTGGGGGGGACGTACAATGAGCAGTTCTTC
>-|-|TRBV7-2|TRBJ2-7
CASSLPLGEQYF
TGTGCCAGCAGCTTGCCTCTGGGCGAGCAGTACTTC
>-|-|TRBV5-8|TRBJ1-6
CASSLVGTYNSPLHF
TGTGCCAGCAGCTTGGTAGGGACCTATAATTCACCCCTCCACTTT
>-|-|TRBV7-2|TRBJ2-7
CASSLDSAAPYF
TGTGCCAGCAGCTTGGACAGTGCGGCTCCGTACTTC
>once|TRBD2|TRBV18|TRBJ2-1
CASSPPSGGAHGGGDEQFF
TGTGCCAGCTCACCACCTAGCGGGGGGGCCCATGGTGGTGGGGATGAGCAGTTCTTC
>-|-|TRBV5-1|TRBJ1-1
CASSTLWVSGGSNTEAFF
TGCGCCAGCAGCACTCTTTGGGTCTCCGGAGGCTCTAACACTGAAGCTTTCTTT
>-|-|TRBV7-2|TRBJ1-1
CASSSARDAVWVNTEAFF
TGTGCCAGCAGTTCAGCCCGGGACGCCGTTTGGGTGAACACTGAAGCTTTCTTT
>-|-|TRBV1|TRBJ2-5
CTSSQEFGGLRESQETQYF
TGCACCAGCAGCCAAGAGTTCGGGGGCCTGAGGGAATCACAAGAGACCCAGTACTTC